This T cell receptor beta chain stems from a study of T cell responses to AZD1222 COVID-19 vaccine (dated by TCRdb to about 2021). Regarding the study in general: AZD1222 recipients whose second dose came at about 4 weeks and those whose second dose came at about 12 weeks were combined into one group, since spike-specific TCR depth and breadth did not differ between the two schedules. A total of about 230 trial participants underwent TCR sequencing, of whom 207 received two doses of AZD1222 and about 25 received two doses of the MenACWY control vaccine. Trial participants were enrolled by age into subgroups of 18-55, 56-69 and 70-plus years, and about 150, 27 and 61 TCR-sequenced participants, respectively, were included in these subgroups.

V has 0 bases trimmed and J has 6 bases trimmed; junction bases matching no gene number 8. The CDR3 goes from the cysteine to the phenylalanine over 15 residues. Just the 45-base CDR3 DNA is kept, in frame starting at base 1. Remarks on this clone: The antigen this receptor binds is unknown. No much larger clonotype is one base removed from it; base qualities were not supplied.

The study at large found these results: Most participants were white British and females outnumbered males, and the authors suggested that clonal diversity may have been underestimated. A significant rise in spike-specific TCR breadth and depth was observed after two AZD1222 doses relative to day 0 and relative to MenACWY recipients. Conclusions about previously exposed vaccinees are limited, since just five or six AZD1222 recipients were seropositive for SARS-CoV-2 at baseline. The 56-69-year group was small, and its depth increase did not reach significance, likely because of low power. Reportedly, close to half of the unique spike-specific TCRs recognized epitopes lying outside the regions that are mutated in the B.1.351 and B.1.1.7 variants. Because no day 14 peak-response samples were available, the repertoires could be characterized only after the peak T cell response. The vaccine-associated CD4 TCRs covered the entire spike protein, and the dominant responses fell in regions 160-218 and 743-854.

The CDR3 regions of human TCRbeta chains were analyzed by immunosequencing. As for how the authors treated the data: TCRs in the repertoires were matched against a reference library of SARS-CoV-2-specific TCRs that had been generated with the MIRA antigen-specificity platform. Breadth was defined as the fraction of unique TCRs that were SARS-CoV-2-associated, and depth was defined as the fraction of total T cells that were SARS-CoV-2-associated. Using the MIRA data, each spike-specific TCR was assigned both to the spike region to which the TCR was reactive and to a CD4 or CD8 class. Log10-transformed breadth and depth values were compared by one-way ANOVA with Sidak's multiple comparisons tests. This is the immuneACCESS table as TCRdb keeps it, with only in-frame sequences that have V and J called. A part of the clones is gone; compared with another copy, unresolved V genes explain less than half, and the rest is unexplained. D and trimming were read from the DNA, whereas the V and J calls and clone size are those reported in that table. The sample yields around 130,000 clones; about 86% were counted once. The ten largest make up approximately 12% of the sample.

The time point label, as the study defines it: baseline before first vaccination. Vaccinee samples came from UK trials COV001 and COV002, including a single-blind randomized controlled phase 2/3 trial of AZD1222 (ChAdOx1 nCoV-19) in healthy adults. Trial participant PBMC samples were collected at day 0 and day 28 after the second dose for TCRbeta chain sequencing. The clonotype comes from an adult in good health. The V and J segments used are TRBV23-1 and TRBJ2-7; TRBD1 fits 7 bases in the junction. TRBV23-1 is reported as an ORF; its role is uncertain. Sample: peripheral blood, taken on day 0 of AZD1222 vaccination. The encoded CDR3 is CASSQSRDRLFEQYF. The nucleotide sequence is given as TGCGCCAGCAGTCAATCCCGGGACAGACTCTTCGAGCAGTACTTC.